The count of the clone carrying this T cell receptor (beta chain) is one. Antigen specificity is unknown. This sample was taken from a study of T cell repertoires in cytomegalovirus infection. Whole-study context: It was the public TCR beta signatures that indicated both CMV infection and matching HLA type.

TCRdb reanalysed the reads using MiXCR and keeps one entry per CDR3 protein. This sample has about 530,000 distinct CDR3 sequences, with roughly 29% found just once. The study's findings and limits: It was HLA-C-restricted CMV-specific TCR beta clonotypes that dominated the response ex vivo. Carriage of CMV together with the relevant HLA was identifiable through cumulative public TCR beta family frequency.

The CDR3 consists of 15 residues. Germline V gene lookup returns CDR1 MNHEY and CDR2 SVGAGI. The V and J ends lost 5 bases and 5 bases, in that order; junction bases with no gene match: 9. The clonotype comes from a human donor in good health (CMV status not recorded). Some clones in this sample may be carry-over from other donors' samples. The sequenced material came from PBMCs. The chain carries TRBV6-5 and TRBJ2-5, with TRBD1 identical over 9 bases. The CDR3 DNA reads as TGTGCCAGCAGTCTTTACAGGGGGCTCGGGGAGACCCAGTACTTC. As protein: CASSLYRGLGETQYF.